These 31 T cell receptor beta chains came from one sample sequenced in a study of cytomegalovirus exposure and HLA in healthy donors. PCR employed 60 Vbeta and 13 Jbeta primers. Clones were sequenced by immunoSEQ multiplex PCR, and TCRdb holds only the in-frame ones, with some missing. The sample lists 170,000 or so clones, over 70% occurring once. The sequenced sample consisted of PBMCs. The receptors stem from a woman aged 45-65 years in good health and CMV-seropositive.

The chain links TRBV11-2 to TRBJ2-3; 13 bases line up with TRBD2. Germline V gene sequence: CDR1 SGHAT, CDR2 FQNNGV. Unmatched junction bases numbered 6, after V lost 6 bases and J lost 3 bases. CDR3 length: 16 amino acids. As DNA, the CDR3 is TGTGCCAGCAGGTCACTAGCGGGGGGGTGGACAGATACGCAGTATTTT. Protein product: CASRSLAGGWTDTQYF. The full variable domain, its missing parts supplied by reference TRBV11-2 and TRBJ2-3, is EAGVAQSPRYKIIEKRQSVAFWCNPISGHATLYWYQQILGQGPKLLIQFQNNGVVDDSQLPKDRFSAERLKGVDSTLKIQPAKLEDSAVYLCASRSLAGGWTDTQYFGPGTRLTVL.

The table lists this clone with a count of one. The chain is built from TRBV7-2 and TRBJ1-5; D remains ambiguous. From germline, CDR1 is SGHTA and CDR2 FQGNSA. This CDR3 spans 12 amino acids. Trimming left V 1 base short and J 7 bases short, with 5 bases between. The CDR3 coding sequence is TGTGCCAGCAGCTTAGGAGGACAGCCCCAGCATTTT. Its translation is CASSLGGQPQHF.

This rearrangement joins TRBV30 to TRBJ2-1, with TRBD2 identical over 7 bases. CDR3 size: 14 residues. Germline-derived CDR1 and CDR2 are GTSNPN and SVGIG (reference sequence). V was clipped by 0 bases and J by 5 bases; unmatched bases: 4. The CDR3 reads CAWSVRLAHNEQFF. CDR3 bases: TGTGCCTGGAGTGTGAGACTAGCCCACAATGAGCAGTTCTTC. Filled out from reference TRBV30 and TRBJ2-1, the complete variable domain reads SQTIHQWPATLVQPVGSPLSLECTVEGTSNPNLYWYRQAAGRGLQLLFYSVGIGQISSEVPQNLSASRPQDRQFILSSKKLLLSDSGFYLCAWSVRLAHNEQFFGPGTRLTVL.

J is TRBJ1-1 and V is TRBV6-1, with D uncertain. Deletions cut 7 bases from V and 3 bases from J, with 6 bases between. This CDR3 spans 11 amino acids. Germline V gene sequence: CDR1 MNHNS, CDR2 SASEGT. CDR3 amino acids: CASMEYTEAFF. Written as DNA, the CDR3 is TGTGCCAGCATGGAGTACACTGAAGCTTTCTTT.

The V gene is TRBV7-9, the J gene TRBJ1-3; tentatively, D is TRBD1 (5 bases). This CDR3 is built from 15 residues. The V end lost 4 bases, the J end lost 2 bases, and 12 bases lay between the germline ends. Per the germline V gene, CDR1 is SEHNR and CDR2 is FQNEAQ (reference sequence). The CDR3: CASSSAWGTGNTIYF. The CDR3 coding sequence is TGTGCCAGCAGCTCCGCATGGGGCACTGGAAACACCATATATTTT. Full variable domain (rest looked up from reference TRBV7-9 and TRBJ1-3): DTGVSQNPRHKITKRGQNVTFRCDPISEHNRLYWYRQTLGQGPEFLTYFQNEAQLEKSRLLSDRFSAERPKGSFSTLEIQRTEQGDSAMYLCASSSAWGTGNTIYFGEGSWLTVV.

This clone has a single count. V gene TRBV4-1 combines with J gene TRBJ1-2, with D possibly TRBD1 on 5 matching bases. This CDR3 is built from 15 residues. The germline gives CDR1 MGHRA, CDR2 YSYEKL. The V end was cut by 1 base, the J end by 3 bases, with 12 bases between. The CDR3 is CASSQVTGNHYGYTF. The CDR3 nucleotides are TGCGCCAGCAGCCAAGTCACAGGAAATCACTATGGCTACACCTTC.

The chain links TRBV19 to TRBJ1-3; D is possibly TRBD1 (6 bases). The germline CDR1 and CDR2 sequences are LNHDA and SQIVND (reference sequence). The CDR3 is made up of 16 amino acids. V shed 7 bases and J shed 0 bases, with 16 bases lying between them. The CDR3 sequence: CASTATGQDSGNTIYF. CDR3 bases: TGTGCCAGTACCGCGACAGGCCAAGACTCTGGAAACACCATATATTTT.

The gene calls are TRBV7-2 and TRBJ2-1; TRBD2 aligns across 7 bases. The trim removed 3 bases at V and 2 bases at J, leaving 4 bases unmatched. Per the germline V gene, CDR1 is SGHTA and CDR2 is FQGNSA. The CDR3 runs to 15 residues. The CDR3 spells CASSFVGRAYNEQFF. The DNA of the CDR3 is TGTGCCAGCAGCTTCGTGGGGAGGGCCTACAATGAGCAGTTCTTC. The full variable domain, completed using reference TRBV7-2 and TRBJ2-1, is GAGVSQSPSNKVTEKGKDVELRCDPISGHTALYWYRQSLGQGLEFLIYFQGNSAPDKSGLPSDRFSAERTGGSVSTLTIQRTQQEDSAVYLCASSFVGRAYNEQFFGPGTRLTVL.

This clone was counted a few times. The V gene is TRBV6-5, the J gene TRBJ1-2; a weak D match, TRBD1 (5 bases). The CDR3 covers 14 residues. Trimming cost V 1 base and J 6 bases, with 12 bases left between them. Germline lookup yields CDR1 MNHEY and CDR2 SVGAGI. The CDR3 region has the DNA TGTGCCAGCAGTTACTTAGGCAGGGCTCATGGCTACACCTTC. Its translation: CASSYLGRAHGYTF.

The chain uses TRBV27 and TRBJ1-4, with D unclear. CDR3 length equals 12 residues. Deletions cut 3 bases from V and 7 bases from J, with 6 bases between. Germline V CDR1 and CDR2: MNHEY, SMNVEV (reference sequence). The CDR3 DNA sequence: TGTGCCAGCAGTTTTGCAGGTGAAAAACTGTTTTTT. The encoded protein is CASSFAGEKLFF.

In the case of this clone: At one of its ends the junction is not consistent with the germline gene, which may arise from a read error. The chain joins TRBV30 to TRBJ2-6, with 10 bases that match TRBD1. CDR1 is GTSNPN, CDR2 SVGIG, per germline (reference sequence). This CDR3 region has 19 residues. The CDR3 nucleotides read TGTGCCTGGAGTCGTGGACAGGGGGTTCTAACCTCTGGGGCCAACGGCCTGACTTTC. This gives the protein CAWSRGQGVLTSGANGLTF.

Here the CDR3 reads CASSSGWRIGQETQYF. In DNA form, the CDR3 reads TGTGCCAGCAGCTCCGGGTGGAGAATAGGACAAGAGACCCAGTACTTC. This rearrangement joins TRBV7-2 to TRBJ2-5; D remains unclear. The germline V and J ends were trimmed by 4 bases and 2 bases, with 17 bases remaining between them. This CDR3 is 16 amino acids long. The germline V gene encodes CDR1 SGHTA and CDR2 FQGNSA.

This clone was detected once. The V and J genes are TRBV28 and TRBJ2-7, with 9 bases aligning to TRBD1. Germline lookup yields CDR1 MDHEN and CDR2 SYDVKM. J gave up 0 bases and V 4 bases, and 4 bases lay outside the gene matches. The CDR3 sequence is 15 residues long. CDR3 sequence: CASSSGQGSSYEQYF. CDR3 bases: TGTGCCAGCAGTTCGGGACAGGGAAGCTCCTACGAGCAGTACTTC. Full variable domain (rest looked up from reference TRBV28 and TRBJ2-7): DVKVTQSSRYLVKRTGEKVFLECVQDMDHENMFWYRQDPGLGLRLIYFSYDVKMKEKGDIPEGYSVSREKKERFSLILESASTNQTSMYLCASSSGQGSSYEQYFGPGTRLTVT.

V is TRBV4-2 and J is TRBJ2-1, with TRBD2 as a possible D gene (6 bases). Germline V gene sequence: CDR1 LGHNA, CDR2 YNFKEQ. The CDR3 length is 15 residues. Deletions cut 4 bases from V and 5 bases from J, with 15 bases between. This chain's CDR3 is CASSLTGTPDNEQFF. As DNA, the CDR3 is TGTGCCAGCAGCCTCACCGGGACTCCCGACAATGAGCAGTTCTTC.

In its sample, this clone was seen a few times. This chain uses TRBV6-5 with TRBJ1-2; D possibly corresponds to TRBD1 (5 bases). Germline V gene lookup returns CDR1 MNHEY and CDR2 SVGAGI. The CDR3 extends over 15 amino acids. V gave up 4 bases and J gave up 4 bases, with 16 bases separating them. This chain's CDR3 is CASSSLAGFSYGYTF. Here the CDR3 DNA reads TGTGCCAGCAGTTCCTTGGCAGGGTTTTCCTATGGCTACACCTTC.

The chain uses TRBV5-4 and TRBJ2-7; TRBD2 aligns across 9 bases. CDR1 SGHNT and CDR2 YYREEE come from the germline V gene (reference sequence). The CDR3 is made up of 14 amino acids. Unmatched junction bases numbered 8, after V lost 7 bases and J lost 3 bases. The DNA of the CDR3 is TGTGCCAGCTCGCGGGGGGGTCGAGGCTACGAGCAGTACTTC. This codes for CASSRGGRGYEQYF.

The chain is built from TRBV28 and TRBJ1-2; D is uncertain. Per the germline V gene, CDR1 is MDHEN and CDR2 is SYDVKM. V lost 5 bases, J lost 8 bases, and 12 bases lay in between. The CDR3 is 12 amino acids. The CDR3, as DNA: TGTGCCAGCAGTCTTCCTGGAGGCGGCTACACCTTC. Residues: CASSLPGGGYTF.

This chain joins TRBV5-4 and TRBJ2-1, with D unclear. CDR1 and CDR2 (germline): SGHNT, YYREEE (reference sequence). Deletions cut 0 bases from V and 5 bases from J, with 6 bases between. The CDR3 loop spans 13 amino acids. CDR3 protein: CASSLGHNNEQFF. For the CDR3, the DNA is TGTGCCAGCAGCTTGGGACACAACAATGAGCAGTTCTTC.

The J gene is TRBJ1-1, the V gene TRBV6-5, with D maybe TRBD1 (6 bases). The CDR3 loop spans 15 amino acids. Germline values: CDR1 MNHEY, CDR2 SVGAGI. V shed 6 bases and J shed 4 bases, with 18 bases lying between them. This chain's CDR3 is CASSQWGQGSTEAFF. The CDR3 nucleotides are TGTGCCAGCAGCCAATGGGGGCAGGGGAGCACTGAAGCTTTCTTT.

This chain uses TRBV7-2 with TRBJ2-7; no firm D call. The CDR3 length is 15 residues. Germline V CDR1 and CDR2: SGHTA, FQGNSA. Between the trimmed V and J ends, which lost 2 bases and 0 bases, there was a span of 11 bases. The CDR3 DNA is TGTGCCAGCAGCTTATTGGTTGGCGGCTCCTACGAGCAGTACTTC. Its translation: CASSLLVGGSYEQYF.

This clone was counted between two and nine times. CDR3 residues: CASSFSRRISGYTF. The CDR3 DNA reads TGTGCCAGCAGCTTTAGCCGACGGATTTCGGGCTACACCTTC. The chain links TRBV6-5 to TRBJ1-2, with D unresolved. The CDR3 is made up of 14 amino acids. The germline gives CDR1 MNHEY, CDR2 SVGAGI. Trimming removed 6 bases from V and 8 bases from J, with 19 bases in between.

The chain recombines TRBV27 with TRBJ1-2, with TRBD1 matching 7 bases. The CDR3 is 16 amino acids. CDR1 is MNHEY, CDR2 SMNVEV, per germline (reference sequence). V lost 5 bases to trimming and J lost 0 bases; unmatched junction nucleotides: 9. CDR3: CASSPWGQQANYGYTF. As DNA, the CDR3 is TGTGCCAGCAGTCCCTGGGGACAGCAGGCTAACTATGGCTACACCTTC.

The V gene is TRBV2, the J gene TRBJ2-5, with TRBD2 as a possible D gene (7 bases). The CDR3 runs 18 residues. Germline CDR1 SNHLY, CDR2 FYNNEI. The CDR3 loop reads CATKVGGPGGKYQETQYF. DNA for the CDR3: TGTGCGACTAAAGTGGGGGGGCCCGGGGGAAAGTACCAAGAGACCCAGTACTTC.

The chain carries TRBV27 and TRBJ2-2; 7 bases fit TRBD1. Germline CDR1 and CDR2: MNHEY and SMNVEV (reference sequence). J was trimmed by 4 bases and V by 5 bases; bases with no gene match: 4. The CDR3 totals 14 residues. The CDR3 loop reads CASSPYRGTGELFF. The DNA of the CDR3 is TGTGCCAGCAGTCCTTACAGGGGCACCGGGGAGCTGTTTTTT.

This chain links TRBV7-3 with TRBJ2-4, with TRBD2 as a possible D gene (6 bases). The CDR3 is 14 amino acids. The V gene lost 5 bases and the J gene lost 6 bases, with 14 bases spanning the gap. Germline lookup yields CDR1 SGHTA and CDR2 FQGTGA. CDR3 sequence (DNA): TGTGCCAGCAGCCTGTCGACTAGGTCAAACATTCAGTACTTC. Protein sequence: CASSLSTRSNIQYF.

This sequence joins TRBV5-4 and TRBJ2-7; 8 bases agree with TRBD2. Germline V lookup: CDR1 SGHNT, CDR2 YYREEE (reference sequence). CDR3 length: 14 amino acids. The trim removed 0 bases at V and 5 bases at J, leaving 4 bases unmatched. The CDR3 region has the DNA TGTGCCAGCAGCTTGGAACTAGCGGTTAACGAGCAGTACTTC. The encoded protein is CASSLELAVNEQYF.

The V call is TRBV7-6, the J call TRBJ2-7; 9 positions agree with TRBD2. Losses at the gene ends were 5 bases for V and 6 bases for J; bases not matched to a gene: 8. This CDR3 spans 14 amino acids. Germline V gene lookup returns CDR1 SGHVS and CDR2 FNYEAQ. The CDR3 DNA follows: TGTGCCAGCAGCGAGGGACTAGCCCCTTTCGAGCAGTACTTC. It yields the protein CASSEGLAPFEQYF.

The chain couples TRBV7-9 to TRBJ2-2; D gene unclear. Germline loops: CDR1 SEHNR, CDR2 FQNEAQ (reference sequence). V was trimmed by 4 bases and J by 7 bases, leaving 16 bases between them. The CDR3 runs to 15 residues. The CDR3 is CASSSPFVSSGELFF. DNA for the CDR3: TGTGCCAGCAGCTCTCCATTTGTGTCCAGCGGGGAGCTGTTTTTT.

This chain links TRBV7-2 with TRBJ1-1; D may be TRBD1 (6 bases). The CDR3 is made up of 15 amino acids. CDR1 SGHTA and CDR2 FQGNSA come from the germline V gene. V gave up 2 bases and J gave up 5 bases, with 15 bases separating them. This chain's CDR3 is CASSLLQGRLTEAFF. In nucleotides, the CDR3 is TGTGCCAGCAGCTTATTACAGGGAAGATTGACTGAAGCTTTCTTT.

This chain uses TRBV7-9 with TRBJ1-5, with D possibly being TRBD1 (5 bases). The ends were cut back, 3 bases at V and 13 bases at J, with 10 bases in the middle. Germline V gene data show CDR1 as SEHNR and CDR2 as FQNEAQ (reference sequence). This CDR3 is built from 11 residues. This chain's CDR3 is CASSFEGTQHF. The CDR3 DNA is TGTGCCAGCAGCTTTGAGGGGACTCAGCATTTT.

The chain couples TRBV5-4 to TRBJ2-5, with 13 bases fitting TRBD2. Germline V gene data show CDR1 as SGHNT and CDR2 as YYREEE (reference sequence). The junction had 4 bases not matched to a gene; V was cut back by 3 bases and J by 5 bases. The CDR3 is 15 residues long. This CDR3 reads CASSSGTSGKETQYF. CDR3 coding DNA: TGTGCCAGCAGCTCCGGGACTAGCGGGAAGGAGACCCAGTACTTC.